A single sample gave rise to the 9 T cell receptor beta chains below, sequenced in a study of neoadjuvant anti-PD-1 for oral cavity cancer. Clones were read by immunoSEQ multiplex PCR, and TCRdb kept only the in-frame ones, dropping some. The sample carries more than 10,000 clones, roughly three fifths recorded once. This specimen consisted of PBMCs, obtained before nivolumab (anti-PD-1) treatment. These receptor sequences come from a person between 40 and 85 years old with oral cavity squamous cell carcinoma.

The V gene is TRBV9, the J gene TRBJ2-2; 11 bases match TRBD2. CDR1 and CDR2 from the germline V gene are SGDLS and YYNGEE. J was trimmed by 1 base and V by 3 bases; bases with no gene match: 2. This CDR3 comprises 16 residues. As DNA, the CDR3 is TGTGCCAGCAGCGCCCTAGCGGGGGGGAACACCGGGGAGCTGTTTTTT. Translation gives CASSALAGGNTGELFF.

This clone was observed a handful of times. V gene TRBV11-2 combines with J gene TRBJ2-7, with 9 positions matching TRBD2. The CDR3 sequence is 14 residues long. CDR1 is SGHAT and CDR2 is FQNNGV in the germline V gene. V lost 1 base, J lost 5 bases, and 3 bases stayed unmatched. CDR3 loop: CASSLVLAGHEQYF. The CDR3 DNA follows: TGTGCCAGCAGCTTAGTACTAGCGGGCCACGAGCAGTACTTC.

This clone was observed once. The chain is built from TRBV20-1 and TRBJ1-1; D unclear. This CDR3 is built from 11 residues. Germline values: CDR1 DFQATT, CDR2 SNEGSKA (reference sequence). V lost 5 bases and J 4 bases, leaving 8 bases between the germline ends. The CDR3 bases are TGCAGTGCTCTACCTGGCACTGAAGCTTTCTTT. It is translated as CSALPGTEAFF.

The chain recombines TRBV5-6 with TRBJ1-1, with D maybe TRBD1 (5 bases). The V gene lost 0 bases and the J gene lost 0 bases, with 12 bases spanning the gap. The CDR3 loop spans 16 amino acids. Germline assignment: CDR1 SGHDT and CDR2 YYEEEE. The CDR3 here is CASSLVPGGVNTEAFF. The CDR3 coding sequence is TGTGCCAGCAGCTTGGTGCCAGGAGGGGTGAACACTGAAGCTTTCTTT.

The rearrangement links TRBV9 to TRBJ1-6; D may be TRBD1 (6 bases). This CDR3 contains 16 residues. V lost 2 bases and J 7 bases, leaving 16 bases between the germline ends. In germline, CDR1 is SGDLS, CDR2 YYNGEE. CDR3 DNA: TGTGCCAGCAGCGTTGATCAGGGGCCATCGAATTCACCCCTCCACTTT. It yields the protein CASSVDQGPSNSPLHF. Full variable domain (missing parts from reference TRBV9 and TRBJ1-6): DSGVTQTPKHLITATGQRVTLRCSPRSGDLSVYWYQQSLDQGLQFLIQYYNGEERAKGNILERFSAQQFPDLHSELNLSSLELGDSALYFCASSVDQGPSNSPLHFGNGTRLTVT.

The rearrangement links TRBV7-9 to TRBJ1-2; possibly TRBD1 for D (5 bases). V was trimmed by 4 bases and J by 4 bases, leaving 10 bases between them. The CDR3 length is 13 residues. Germline lookup yields CDR1 SEHNR and CDR2 FQNEAQ (reference sequence). In DNA form, the CDR3 reads TGTGCCAGCAGCTCGGGGGGTTTCTATGGCTACACCTTC. This codes for CASSSGGFYGYTF.

This chain connects TRBV5-1 to TRBJ2-3, with no clear D. Germline CDR1 and CDR2: SGHRS and YFSETQ. This CDR3 comprises 13 residues. V was cut by 4 bases and J by 3 bases, with 9 bases left in between. The CDR3 region is CASSKEVTDTQYF. In nucleotides, the CDR3 is TGCGCCAGCAGCAAAGAGGTAACAGATACGCAGTATTTT.

V gene TRBV5-8 combines with J gene TRBJ1-5; the match to TRBD1 covers 8 bases. Germline CDR1 and CDR2: SGHTS and YDEGEE. There are 15 residues in the CDR3. V shed 6 bases, J shed 1 base, and the junction held 6 bases outside the gene matches. The CDR3 loop reads CASKTGVGSNQPQHF. In nucleotides, the CDR3 is TGTGCCAGCAAGACAGGGGTAGGGAGCAATCAGCCCCAGCATTTT.

The chain couples TRBV5-6 to TRBJ1-2; 9 bases map to TRBD1. In germline, CDR1 is SGHDT, CDR2 YYEEEE. This CDR3 contains 16 residues. Germline trimming cut 1 base from V and 4 bases from J; bases unmatched to any gene: 8. This CDR3 reads CASSLLGQGAGYGYTF. The CDR3 DNA follows: TGTGCCAGCAGCTTGTTGGGACAGGGAGCCGGCTATGGCTACACCTTC. Looking up the rest from reference TRBV5-6 and TRBJ1-2 gives the full variable domain: DAGVTQSPTHLIKTRGQQVTLRCSPKSGHDTVSWYQQALGQGPQFIFQYYEEEERQRGNFPDRFSGHQFPNYSSELNVNALLLGDSALYLCASSLLGQGAGYGYTFGSGTRLTVV.